One sample yielded the 6 T cell receptor beta chains listed below, sequenced in a study of beta chain features in type 1 diabetes. Study observations and caveats: When Type 1 diabetes patients were examined, their TCRB CDR3s proved moderately but significantly shorter in all four CD4+ subsets.

Every isolated RNA sample was fully reverse transcribed, so sequencing captured expressed TCRB transcripts. TCRdb's copy holds only in-frame clones and misses some; the assay was immunoSEQ multiplex PCR. The repertoire holds 500,000 to 650,000 clones, with 9.5% to 15% as singletons. No antigen has been identified for these receptors. The sample was naive CD4+ T cells from blood. These receptors were taken from a man in his thirties or forties with type 1 diabetes.

The J gene is TRBJ2-1, the V gene TRBV2; TRBD2 matches at 10 bases. CDR1 SNHLY and CDR2 FYNNEI come from the germline V gene. The CDR3 consists of 15 residues. V shed 6 bases and J 5 bases; nucleotides not matched to a gene: 7. The CDR3 sequence: CASSKRGGLDNEQFF. The CDR3 DNA follows: TGTGCCAGCAGCAAGCGGGGGGGCCTAGACAATGAGCAGTTCTTC.

The rearrangement links TRBV6-5 to TRBJ1-4, with 7 bases identical to TRBD1. The CDR3 consists of 15 residues. Germline loops: CDR1 MNHEY, CDR2 SVGAGI. Trimming at V came to 6 bases and at J to 3 bases, leaving 7 bases not matched to a gene. The CDR3 region has the DNA TGTGCCAGCAGCCGAACGACAGGGCCTAATGAAAAACTGTTTTTT. It translates to CASSRTTGPNEKLFF.

This clone turned up a few times. J is TRBJ2-3 and V is TRBV7-9; D is undetermined. Trimming took off 6 bases at V and 4 bases at J, with 14 bases between the two ends. CDR1 and CDR2 (germline): SEHNR, FQNEAQ (reference sequence). The CDR3 spans 14 residues. The CDR3: CASSPPPVADTQYF. In DNA form, the CDR3 reads TGTGCCAGCAGTCCCCCCCCAGTCGCAGATACGCAGTATTTT.

This sequence joins TRBV6-5 and TRBJ2-7; D may be TRBD1 (6 bases). The CDR3 is made up of 14 amino acids. The V and J ends lost 6 bases and 0 bases respectively, with 12 bases between them. CDR1 is MNHEY and CDR2 is SVGAGI in the germline V gene. The CDR3 loop reads CASSLDSSSYEQYF. CDR3 nucleotide sequence: TGTGCCAGCAGCCTGGACAGTAGCTCCTACGAGCAGTACTTC.

In its sample, this clone was seen a few times. The chain recombines TRBV5-1 with TRBJ1-6; D is perhaps TRBD1 (5 bases). Germline CDR1 reads SGHRS; CDR2 reads YFSETQ. Trimming left V 6 bases short and J 11 bases short, with 21 bases between. CDR3 length: 15 amino acids. In nucleotides, the CDR3 is TGCGCCAGCAAAACTGACGGGGGGTCGGTGGCACCCCTCCACTTT. This sequence encodes CASKTDGGSVAPLHF.

Only a few counts were recorded for this clone. This rearrangement joins TRBV2 to TRBJ2-5; 7 bases align to TRBD1. The CDR3 contains 13 residues. CDR1 and CDR2 from the germline V gene are SNHLY and FYNNEI. After removal of 5 bases from V and 7 bases from J, the junction contained 7 bases not matched to a gene. CDR3 sequence: CASSRQGWGTQYF. The CDR3 DNA reads as TGTGCCAGCAGTCGACAGGGATGGGGGACCCAGTACTTC.